The rows below give T cell receptor beta chains drawn from one sample of a study of T cell repertoires in cytomegalovirus infection. One entry per CDR3 protein, called by TCRdb with MiXCR from the reads. The table lists about 180,000 distinct CDR3 sequences, about 15% of them singletons. The specimen was PBMCs. These receptors originate from a human donor in good health (CMV status not recorded). Some clones in this sample may be carry-over from other donors' samples. The CDR3 runs from the conserved cysteine through the conserved F or W. The order of the fields is clone size, D gene, J gene, V gene, CDR3 protein, CDR3 DNA. The D gene is left open where the match is weak. The listing skips clone size in some rows; elsewhere it reads once, few, many or a size class.

few . TRBJ2-1 TRBV7-8 CASSVPLASSYNEQFF TGTGCCAGCAGTGTCCCCCTAGCGAGCTCCTACAATGAGCAGTTCTTC
many . TRBJ1-4 TRBV7-9 CASSFGQDNEKLFF TGTGCCAGCAGCTTTGGCCAGGATAATGAAAAACTGTTTTTT
. . TRBJ2-3 TRBV20-1 CSAREEIKDTQYF TGCAGTGCTAGAGAGGAGATAAAAGATACGCAGTATTTT
few TRBD1 TRBJ1-1 TRBV29-1 CSVVTGGTEAFF TGCAGCGTCGTTACAGGGGGCACTGAAGCTTTCTTT
many . TRBJ2-3 TRBV7-2 CASSPPGLFADTQYF TGTGCCAGCAGCCCCCCCGGACTCTTCGCAGATACGCAGTATTTT
few TRBD1 TRBJ2-7 TRBV25-1 CASSGGQNSYEQYF TGTGCCAGCAGTGGGGGACAGAACTCCTACGAGCAGTACTTC
. TRBD1 TRBJ1-1 TRBV20-1 CSAKDRAPNTEAFF TGCAGTGCTAAAGACAGGGCGCCGAACACTGAAGCTTTCTTT
many TRBD2 TRBJ2-5 TRBV7-8 CASSLVGSGDLQETQYF TGTGCCAGCAGCTTAGTAGGTAGCGGGGACCTCCAAGAGACCCAGTACTTC
many TRBD2 TRBJ2-7 TRBV7-8 CASSLSPPGASGRTRRNEQYF TGTGCCAGCAGCTTAAGTCCACCCGGGGCTAGCGGGAGAACGAGACGGAACGAGCAGTACTTC
few . TRBJ2-7 TRBV28 CASSGQVSSYEQYF TGTGCCAGCAGTGGGCAGGTTAGCTCCTACGAGCAGTACTTC
many . TRBJ2-5 TRBV12-3/TRBV12-4 CASSLPAAGETQYF TGTGCCAGCAGTTTACCCGCGGCTGGGGAGACCCAGTACTTC
few . TRBJ1-2 TRBV18 CASSPNLGAHGYTF TGTGCCAGCTCACCAAACTTAGGGGCTCATGGCTACACCTTC